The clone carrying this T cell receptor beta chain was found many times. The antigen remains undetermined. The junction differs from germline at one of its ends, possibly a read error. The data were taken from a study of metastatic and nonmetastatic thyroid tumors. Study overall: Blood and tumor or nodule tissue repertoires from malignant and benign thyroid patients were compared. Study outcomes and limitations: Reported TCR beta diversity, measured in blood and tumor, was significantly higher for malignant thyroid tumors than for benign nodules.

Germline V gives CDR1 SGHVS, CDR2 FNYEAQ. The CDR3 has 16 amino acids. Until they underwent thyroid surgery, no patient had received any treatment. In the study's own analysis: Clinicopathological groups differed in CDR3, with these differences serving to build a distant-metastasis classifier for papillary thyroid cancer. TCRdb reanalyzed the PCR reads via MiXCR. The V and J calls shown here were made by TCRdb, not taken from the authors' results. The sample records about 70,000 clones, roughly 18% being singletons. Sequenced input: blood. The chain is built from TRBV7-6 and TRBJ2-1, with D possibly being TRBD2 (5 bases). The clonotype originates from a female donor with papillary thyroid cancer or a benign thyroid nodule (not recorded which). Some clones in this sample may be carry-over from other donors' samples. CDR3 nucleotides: TGTGCCAGCAGCCTAGCCCTACGAAGTTACTACAATGAGCAGTTCTTC. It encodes CASSLALRSYYNEQFF. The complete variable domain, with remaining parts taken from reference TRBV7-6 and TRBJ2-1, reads GAGVSQSPRYKVTKRGQDVALRCDPISGHVSLYWYRQALGQGPEFLTYFNYEAQQDKSGLPNDRFSAERPEGSISTLTIQRTEQRDSAMYRCASSLALRSYYNEQFFGPGTRLTVL.